This TCR beta chain originates from a study of shared clonotypes between healthy human individuals. As concerns this clone: Its antigen is not identified. The sample has other DNA sequences that encode this CDR3 too.

Germline loops: CDR1 SGDLS, CDR2 YYNGEE. J gave up 2 bases and V 0 bases, and 2 bases lay outside the gene matches. The CDR3 has 16 residues. Study conclusions and caveats: Around 5% was the fraction of naive CD4 clonotypes found shared across a few donors. Some clonotypes were shared by all four sorted-subset donors, while others were not shared. The non-shared ones had lower generation probabilities than the shared ones.

Several immunoSEQ plates received, in even portions, the genomic DNA of each subset. Using immunoSEQ multiplex PCR, the repertoire was profiled, and TCRdb retains in-frame clones only, with some absent. This table holds about 2.4 million clones, 90% to 95% found once. Those who donated were healthy HIV-negative adults, with no recent acute infections or vaccinations reported. The sequenced sample consisted of naive CD4+ T cells from PBMCs. Subset: CD45RA+ positively selected. The chain combines TRBV9 with TRBJ2-2, with 9 bases that match TRBD2. This clonotype originated in a man younger than 30 in good health. Some clones in this sample may be carry-over from other donors' samples. The CDR3 loop is CASSVELAGNTGELFF. Written as DNA, the CDR3 is TGTGCCAGCAGCGTAGAGCTAGCGGGAAACACCGGGGAGCTGTTTTTT. Variable domain in full (rest from reference TRBV9 and TRBJ2-2): DSGVTQTPKHLITATGQRVTLRCSPRSGDLSVYWYQQSLDQGLQFLIQYYNGEERAKGNILERFSAQQFPDLHSELNLSSLELGDSALYFCASSVELAGNTGELFFGEGSRLTVL.